This TCR beta chain was sequenced for a study of OX40 agonist ivuxolimab in advanced cancers. Context from the whole study: Ivuxolimab, which targeted the costimulatory receptor OX40 (CD134), was an agonistic, fully human IgG2 monoclonal antibody. The monotherapy dose-escalation portion (N of about 49 patients) of the phase I ivuxolimab trial is reported in the paper. In the dose-escalation cohort, approximately 80% of patients were male, and the mean age was 60 years with a range of roughly 23 to 79. Three dose-escalation patients achieved partial responses, one with hepatocellular carcinoma and two with cutaneous melanoma. Prior anti-PD-1, anti-PD-L1 or anti-CTLA-4 therapy was permitted, and checkpoint inhibitors had been received by around 40% of dose-escalation patients. Among the roughly 50 dose-escalation patients, about 19 had hepatocellular carcinoma, roughly 15 melanoma, 9 renal cell carcinoma and 9 head and neck cancer. Intravenous ivuxolimab was administered to patients every 2 weeks at six dose levels: 0.01, 0.1, 0.3, 1.5, 3 and 10 mg/kg. Peripheral TCRbeta sequencing was intended to test whether TCR sequence diversity was altered and clonal T-cell expansion was caused by ivuxolimab.

At the junction V is shortened by 3 bases and J by 3 bases, with 9 bases in between. The CDR3 covers 13 residues, taking in both the cysteine and the phenylalanine. Here the CDR3 DNA is all that survives: 39 bases in frame from base 1. The germline V gene yields SGHAT for CDR1 and FQNNGV for CDR2. What the work shows at the level of the full study, not this receptor alone: On average, CD8+ T cells showed more expanded clones than CD4+ T cells after ivuxolimab. Antigen specificity was not determined for the clonally expanded peripheral T cells. Partial responders in the 0.1-3.0 mg/kg groups had among the lowest normalized peripheral clonal expansion, especially among CD8+ T cells. Low levels of normalized T-cell clonal expansion were also seen in some nonresponding patients. At doses of 0.1 to 3.0 mg/kg, clonal expansion of both CD4+ and CD8+ T cells in blood was seen between baseline and week 6.

As to this clone: The clone's antigen remains unknown. It has no much larger one-base neighbor in the sample; base qualities were not kept.

Genomic DNA was extracted from sorted cells for sequencing of the TCRbeta CDR3 region. TCRbeta CDR3 regions were sequenced using the immunoSEQ Assay. This immuneACCESS table, as held by TCRdb, lists in-frame sequences with V and J called but not all clones. Of the missing ones, under half trace to an unresolved V gene in checked studies; the others have no known cause. This sample gives 11,000 to 15,000 clones in total; roughly 85% of them show up just once. In total, the top ten clones hold around 32% of the sample. Patients with a history of autoimmune disease or receiving systemic immunosuppression were excluded from the trial. Peripheral blood for TCR sequencing was collected from all dose cohorts at baseline, on cycle 4 day 1, and on cycle 7 day 1. Samples were obtained from an open-label, multicenter, first-in-human phase I dose-escalation trial of ivuxolimab. Adults with locally advanced or metastatic melanoma, renal cell, hepatocellular, or head and neck squamous cell carcinoma were enrolled in the trial. CD4+ and CD8+ T cells were sorted separately from peripheral blood before TCR sequencing.

The source is an adult with an advanced solid tumor such as melanoma, head and neck, liver or kidney cancer. The rearrangement joined TRBV11-2 to TRBJ2-7; the D gene is not confidently resolved. The material sequenced was CD4+ or CD8+ T cells sorted from blood, taken in a trial of the OX40 agonist ivuxolimab. CDR3 protein: CASSLTTGYEQYF. The DNA is TGTGCCAGCAGCTTGACAACGGGCTACGAGCAGTACTTC.